This TCR beta chain is drawn from a study of graft-versus-host responses after intestinal transplantation. Study as a whole: Every recipient had anti-thymocyte globulin induction and two to four years of tacrolimus plus steroids. Study results and limitations: Early post-transplant HvG declines tracked with peak circulating GvH clone levels. Recipient-marrow GvH clones were detected, some having first appeared in ileum or blood. In patients with graft-donor T cell macrochimerism, allograft graft-versus-host to host-versus-graft clonal ratios were high.

This clone showed up just once. What it recognizes is unknown. Assay: immunoSEQ multiplex PCR; the TCRdb copy retains only in-frame clones and omits some. The sample has more than 90,000 clones; just under 95% are singletons. This material consisted of unstimulated CD8+ T cells sorted from spleen or lymph node cells, taken before intestinal transplant. The TCR originated in a human donor who received an intestinal transplant.

CDR3 sequence: CASTKLGASGANVLTF. The CDR3 DNA is TGTGCCAGCACAAAACTTGGGGCCTCTGGGGCCAACGTCCTGACTTTC. V is TRBV9 and J is TRBJ2-6; D possibly corresponds to TRBD1 (5 bases). The CDR3 runs 16 residues. Looked up from germline, CDR1 is SGDLS and CDR2 is YYNGEE. V dropped 6 bases and J dropped 0 bases, with 13 bases sitting between them. The full variable domain, with the rest looked up from reference TRBV9 and TRBJ2-6, is DSGVTQTPKHLITATGQRVTLRCSPRSGDLSVYWYQQSLDQGLQFLIQYYNGEERAKGNILERFSAQQFPDLHSELNLSSLELGDSALYFCASTKLGASGANVLTFGAGSRLTVL.